Below are 16 T cell receptor beta chains sequenced from a single sample in a study of control samples from healthy donors and cancer patients. Only in-frame clones appear in the TCRdb table, and some are missing; sequencing was by immunoSEQ multiplex PCR. The data show some 78,000 clones, less than 90% seen once. The sequenced material came from blood. The receptors come from a woman aged 60-75 years in good health.

V is TRBV15 and J is TRBJ2-5; 7 bases are a match to TRBD2. The CDR3 has 18 residues. Germline V CDR1 and CDR2: LNHNV, YYDKDF (reference sequence). The J segment lost 0 bases and the V segment lost 0 bases, leaving 10 bases of the junction unmatched. The CDR3 is CATSRDHATSRYQETQYF. CDR3 nucleotides: TGTGCCACCAGCAGAGATCATGCGACTAGCCGGTACCAAGAGACCCAGTACTTC.

The CDR3 is CSVEEGYGEAFF. For the CDR3, the DNA is TGCAGCGTTGAAGAAGGATACGGTGAAGCTTTCTTT. The chain employs TRBV29-1 and TRBJ1-1; D remains unclear. The germline CDR1 and CDR2 sequences are SQVTM and ANQGSEA. This CDR3 has 12 residues. V gave up 0 bases and J gave up 7 bases, with 9 bases separating them.

The chain is built from TRBV4-1 and TRBJ1-2; D not resolved. Germline values: CDR1 MGHRA, CDR2 YSYEKL. CDR3 length: 21 residues. Trimming pared 6 bases from V and 4 bases from J, leaving 36 bases between. The CDR3 region is CASSPRRLWRSPNVTAYGYTF. CDR3 nucleotides: TGCGCCAGCAGTCCCCGTCGCCTCTGGCGGTCCCCTAATGTCACAGCCTATGGCTACACCTTC.

The chain links TRBV6-2 or TRBV6-3 to TRBJ2-7; 10 nucleotides match TRBD1. Trimming removed 0 bases from V and 4 bases from J; junction bases left unmatched: 6. The CDR3 totals 16 residues. In germline, CDR1 is MNHEY, CDR2 SVGEGT. CDR3 sequence: CASSYSGTGVNYEQYF. For the CDR3, the DNA is TGTGCCAGCAGTTACTCGGGGACAGGGGTGAATTACGAGCAGTACTTC.

The rearrangement uses TRBV27 and TRBJ1-3, with a possible D match to TRBD1 (5 bases). CDR1 is MNHEY and CDR2 is SMNVEV in the germline V gene (reference sequence). CDR3 length: 15 residues. V lost 6 bases and J 0 bases, leaving 12 bases between the germline ends. The CDR3 coding sequence is TGTGCCAGCAGGAGCGGGGCTTTCTCTGGAAACACCATATATTTT. It translates to CASRSGAFSGNTIYF.

The chain employs TRBV12-3 or TRBV12-4 and TRBJ1-2; D is unresolved. This CDR3 is 12 amino acids long. The V gene lost 1 base and the J gene lost 6 bases, with 6 bases spanning the gap. CDR3 protein: CASSLVWDGYTF. CDR3 DNA sequence: TGTGCCAGCAGTTTAGTCTGGGATGGCTACACCTTC.

This rearrangement joins TRBV19 to TRBJ1-1, with unresolved D. Germline lookup yields CDR1 LNHDA and CDR2 SQIVND (reference sequence). V was clipped by 3 bases and J by 6 bases, with 11 bases between them. CDR3 length equals 13 residues. CDR3 bases: TGTGCCAGTAGTATTCAAGGGTTCGCTGAAGCTTTCTTT. Its protein is CASSIQGFAEAFF.

The gene calls are TRBV6-5 and TRBJ1-1, with D tentatively TRBD1 (5 bases). The germline V and J ends were trimmed by 10 bases and 0 bases, with 12 bases remaining between them. The CDR3 has 13 residues. Per germline, CDR1 MNHEY and CDR2 SVGAGI. CDR3 DNA sequence: TGTGCCACTAGAGTGGGGGTGAACACTGAAGCTTTCTTT. It is translated as CATRVGVNTEAFF.

J is TRBJ2-4 and V is TRBV5-1; the match to TRBD2 covers 8 bases. With 3 bases clipped from V and 7 bases from J, the junction kept 9 bases outside the gene matches. The CDR3 spans 15 residues. Germline V gives CDR1 SGHRS, CDR2 YFSETQ. The CDR3 nucleotides read TGCGCCAGCAGCTCTGAGGGCGGGGGGTGGAACATTCAGTACTTC. This sequence encodes CASSSEGGGWNIQYF.

The V call is TRBV2, the J call TRBJ1-1, with unresolved D. Trimming removed 2 bases at V and 7 bases at J, with 14 bases between. Germline V CDR1 and CDR2: SNHLY, FYNNEI. The length of the CDR3 is 14 residues. The CDR3 region has the DNA TGTGCCAGCAGTGAATCCCTAGGACTGGGTGAAGCTTTCTTT. Translating it yields CASSESLGLGEAFF.

J is TRBJ2-5 and V is TRBV25-1, with D possibly TRBD1 on 5 matching bases. V was shortened by 7 bases and J by 5 bases, with 14 bases between the two germline ends. This CDR3 spans 13 amino acids. The V gene's germline CDR1 is MGHDK and CDR2 SYGVNS. CDR3 protein: CASMDGARETQYF. The CDR3 DNA follows: TGTGCCAGCATGGATGGGGCGCGGGAGACCCAGTACTTC.

J is TRBJ2-7 and V is TRBV4-3; 7 nucleotides agree with TRBD2. There are 19 residues in the CDR3. V dropped 2 bases and J dropped 0; count of bases not matched to a gene: 16. CDR1 is LGHNA and CDR2 is YSLEER in the germline V gene. The CDR3: CASSQNTPSGLADSYEQYF. Here the CDR3 DNA reads TGCGCCAGCAGCCAAAATACCCCCTCGGGGCTAGCGGACTCCTACGAGCAGTACTTC.

The chain uses TRBV6-1 and TRBJ2-1; D gene ambiguous. Germline V gene sequence: CDR1 MNHNS, CDR2 SASEGT. The V gene lost 1 base and the J gene lost 9 bases, with 16 bases spanning the gap. The CDR3 is 15 residues long. CDR3 residues: CASSEGLGIVGEQFF. CDR3 nucleotide sequence: TGTGCCAGCAGTGAAGGTCTAGGTATAGTGGGTGAGCAGTTCTTC.

This chain connects TRBV30 to TRBJ1-2; D ambiguous. The CDR3 is 15 residues long. Trimming left V 2 bases short and J 9 bases short, with 22 bases between. Germline CDR1 and CDR2: GTSNPN and SVGIG (reference sequence). As DNA, the CDR3 is TGTGCCTGGAGTTCCCGTAAGGAACTCCCGATGCGCTACACCTTC. As protein: CAWSSRKELPMRYTF.

This clone showed up just once. V is TRBV11-2 and J is TRBJ1-4; D remains ambiguous. CDR1 and CDR2 (germline): SGHAT, FQNNGV. Trimming pared 3 bases from V and 1 base from J, leaving 9 bases between. The CDR3 length is 15 residues. CDR3 sequence: CASSLGAGTNEKLFF. CDR3 in DNA: TGTGCCAGCAGCTTGGGAGCTGGAACTAATGAAAAACTGTTTTTT.

The table lists this clone with a count of one. The J gene is TRBJ1-2, the V gene TRBV5-1; D remains ambiguous. The V gene's germline CDR1 is SGHRS and CDR2 YFSETQ. This CDR3 is 16 amino acids long. Trimming removed 3 bases at V and 8 bases at J, with 23 bases between. This chain's CDR3 is CASSYDPNRRSLGYTF. DNA for the CDR3: TGCGCCAGCAGCTACGACCCCAACCGGCGGTCCCTAGGCTACACCTTC.